Below, 14 T cell receptor beta chains from the same sample are listed, as sequenced in a study of blood T cell repertoires in COVID-19. Profiled with immunoSEQ multiplex PCR; TCRdb holds only in-frame clones, not every one. Of some 130,000 clones listed, around 79% are singletons. The sequencing input was peripheral blood. The receptors originated from a man older than 75 with acute or convalescent COVID-19.

The chain employs TRBV28 and TRBJ2-5; TRBD1 matches 7 bases. The germline gives CDR1 MDHEN, CDR2 SYDVKM. This CDR3 contains 17 residues. J lost 0 bases, V lost 6 bases, and 13 bases had no gene match. The CDR3 region has the DNA TGTGCCAGCAGCCTTCTTGAGGTGGGACAGAACCAAGAGACCCAGTACTTC. Protein sequence: CASSLLEVGQNQETQYF.

The chain has TRBV28 and TRBJ1-1; no reliable D call. CDR3 length: 17 amino acids. Trimming cost V 10 bases and J 1 base, with 25 bases left between them. Germline V gene sequence: CDR1 MDHEN, CDR2 SYDVKM. The CDR3 DNA reads as TGTGCCACGACGAACGTAGGGAGAGGGCGCCAGAACACTGAAGCTTTCTTT. This encodes CATTNVGRGRQNTEAFF.

This rearrangement joins TRBV24-1 to TRBJ2-3; 12 bases agree with TRBD1. CDR3 length: 18 residues. Germline V CDR1 and CDR2: KGHDR, SFDVKD. V shed 7 bases and J 5 bases; nucleotides not matched to a gene: 15. The CDR3 here is CATSQPLPGQGAVDTQYF. The CDR3 DNA reads as TGTGCCACCAGCCAACCCTTGCCGGGACAGGGGGCTGTAGATACGCAGTATTTT.

The chain joins TRBV12-3 or TRBV12-4 to TRBJ2-7; tentatively, D is TRBD1 (6 bases). The germline V and J ends were trimmed by 5 bases and 1 base, with 9 bases remaining between them. The CDR3 extends over 13 amino acids. CDR3 region: CASSATGSYEQYF. The CDR3 nucleotides read TGTGCCAGCAGTGCCACAGGGTCCTACGAGCAGTACTTC.

This clone was observed at least ten times. This chain links TRBV12-3 or TRBV12-4 with TRBJ1-2, with D possibly being TRBD1 (5 bases). The CDR3 runs 12 residues. Between the trimmed V and J ends, which lost 2 bases and 6 bases, there was a span of 7 bases. The CDR3 DNA sequence: TGTGCCAGCAGTTTATCAGGGAATGGCTACACCTTC. Translating it yields CASSLSGNGYTF.

V and J are TRBV7-2 and TRBJ2-2; tentative D call: TRBD1 (6 bases). Per germline, CDR1 SGHTA and CDR2 FQGNSA. Trimming removed 4 bases from V and 1 base from J, with 13 bases in between. This CDR3 has 16 amino acids. For the CDR3, the DNA is TGTGCCAGCAGCTATAGTGGGACATTGAACACCGGGGAGCTGTTTTTT. It encodes CASSYSGTLNTGELFF.

The V and J genes are TRBV6-1 and TRBJ1-6, with a tentative D call TRBD1 (6 bases). Trimming shortened V by 1 base and J by 13 bases, and 14 bases separated the two germline ends. The CDR3 covers 14 residues. Germline-derived CDR1 and CDR2 are MNHNS and SASEGT. CDR3 protein: CASSEGDMLDPLHF. Here the CDR3 DNA reads TGTGCCAGCAGTGAAGGGGACATGTTGGACCCCCTCCACTTT.

This rearrangement joins TRBV7-2 to TRBJ2-3; TRBD1 matches 8 bases. The CDR3 has 17 residues. Trimming at V came to 1 base and at J to 0 bases, leaving 6 bases not matched to a gene. CDR1 and CDR2 (germline): SGHTA, FQGNSA. This chain's CDR3 is CASSLGVRGLSTDTQYF. CDR3 DNA sequence: TGTGCCAGCAGCTTAGGTGTCAGGGGGCTTAGCACAGATACGCAGTATTTT.

The chain recombines TRBV30 with TRBJ2-1; 8 bases line up with TRBD2. Trimming removed 1 base from V and 10 bases from J; junction bases left unmatched: 3. CDR1 is GTSNPN and CDR2 is SVGIG in the germline V gene (reference sequence). The CDR3 runs to 12 residues. CDR3 in amino acids: CAWSGGRLEQFF. The CDR3 nucleotides are TGTGCCTGGAGTGGCGGGAGGTTAGAGCAGTTCTTC.

CDR3: CASSIDGFRAEAFF. As DNA, the CDR3 is TGTGCCAGTAGTATAGACGGATTCAGGGCTGAAGCTTTCTTT. The chain is built from TRBV19 and TRBJ1-1, with D possibly TRBD1 on 5 matching bases. Germline loops: CDR1 LNHDA, CDR2 SQIVND (reference sequence). This CDR3 comprises 14 residues. The V and J ends lost 0 bases and 6 bases respectively, with 11 bases between them.

This clone was picked up a small number of times. The chain employs TRBV19 and TRBJ1-5; D remains ambiguous. This CDR3 region has 15 residues. Germline CDR1 is LNHDA and CDR2 is SQIVND (reference sequence). V was cut by 5 bases and J by 0 bases, with 11 bases left in between. The CDR3 region has the DNA TGTGCCAGTAGTTTAGGAACGGTTAGCAATCAGCCCCAGCATTTT. Its protein is CASSLGTVSNQPQHF.

The rearrangement joins TRBV11-3 to TRBJ1-4, with D possibly being TRBD1 (5 bases). The CDR3 spans 18 residues. V was cut by 3 bases and J by 4 bases, with 21 bases left in between. The germline V gene has CDR1 SGHNT and CDR2 YENEEA. The chain's CDR3 is CASSFTSRYRQDNEKLFF. The CDR3 DNA sequence: TGTGCCAGCAGCTTTACTTCCCGATACAGGCAGGATAATGAAAAACTGTTTTTT.

The gene calls are TRBV27 and TRBJ2-2; D unclear. Looked up from germline, CDR1 is MNHEY and CDR2 is SMNVEV (reference sequence). This CDR3 is built from 13 residues. Trimming left V 2 bases short and J 6 bases short, with 7 bases between. The chain's CDR3 is CASSLPPAGELFF. The CDR3 coding sequence is TGTGCCAGCAGTTTACCCCCAGCCGGGGAGCTGTTTTTT.

The rearrangement joins TRBV7-3 to TRBJ1-2; perhaps TRBD1 as D (5 bases). Trimming removed 5 bases from V and 7 bases from J, with 14 bases in between. Germline V gene data show CDR1 as SGHTA and CDR2 as FQGTGA. This CDR3 has 13 amino acids. The chain's CDR3 is CASSPGPKGGYTF. As DNA, the CDR3 is TGTGCCAGCAGCCCAGGGCCAAAGGGTGGCTACACCTTC.